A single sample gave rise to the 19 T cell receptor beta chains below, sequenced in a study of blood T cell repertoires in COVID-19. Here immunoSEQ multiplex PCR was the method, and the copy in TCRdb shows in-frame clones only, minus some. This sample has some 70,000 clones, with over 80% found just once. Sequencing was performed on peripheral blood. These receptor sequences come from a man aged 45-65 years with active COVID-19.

Written as DNA, the CDR3 is TGTGCCAGCGAGCAGGGGACCGTTTCCTACAATGAGCAGTTCTTC. It specifies CASEQGTVSYNEQFF. This chain uses TRBV21-1 with TRBJ2-1; the DNA was not compared with TRBD1, the D call given in the table. TRBV21-1 is listed as a pseudogene. CDR3 length: 15 amino acids.

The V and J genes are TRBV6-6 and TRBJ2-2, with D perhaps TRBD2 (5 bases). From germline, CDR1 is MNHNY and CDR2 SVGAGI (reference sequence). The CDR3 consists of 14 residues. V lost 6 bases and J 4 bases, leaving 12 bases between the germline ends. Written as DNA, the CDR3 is TGTGCCAGCAGCGGTCGTGGGAGCACCGGGGAGCTGTTTTTT. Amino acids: CASSGRGSTGELFF.

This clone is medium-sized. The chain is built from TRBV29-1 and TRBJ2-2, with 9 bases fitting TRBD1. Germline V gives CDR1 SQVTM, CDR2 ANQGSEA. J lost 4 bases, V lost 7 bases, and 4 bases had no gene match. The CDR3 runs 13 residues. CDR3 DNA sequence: TGCAGCGGGGGACAGGGCGCCACCGGGGAGCTGTTTTTT. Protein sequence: CSGGQGATGELFF.

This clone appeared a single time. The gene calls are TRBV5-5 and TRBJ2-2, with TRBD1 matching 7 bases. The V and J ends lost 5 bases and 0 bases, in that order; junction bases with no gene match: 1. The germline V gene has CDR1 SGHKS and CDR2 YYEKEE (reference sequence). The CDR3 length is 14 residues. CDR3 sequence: CASRQGSNTGELFF. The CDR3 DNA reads TGTGCCAGCAGACAGGGGTCGAACACCGGGGAGCTGTTTTTT.

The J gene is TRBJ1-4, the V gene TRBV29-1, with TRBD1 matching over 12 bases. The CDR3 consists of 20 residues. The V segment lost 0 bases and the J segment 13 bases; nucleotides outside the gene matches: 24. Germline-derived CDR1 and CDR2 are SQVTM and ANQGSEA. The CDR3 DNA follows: TGCAGCGTTGAAGATTGGGCCGACGATGCCGGGACAGGGGGCAGGCAAGGACTGTTTTTT. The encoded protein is CSVEDWADDAGTGGRQGLFF.

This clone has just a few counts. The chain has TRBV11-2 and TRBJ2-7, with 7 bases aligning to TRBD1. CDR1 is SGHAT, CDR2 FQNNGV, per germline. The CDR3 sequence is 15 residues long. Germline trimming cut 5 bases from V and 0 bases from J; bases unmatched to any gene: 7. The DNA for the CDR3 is TGTGCCAGCAGCGCCCGGGACAGAGGCTCCTACGAGCAGTACTTC. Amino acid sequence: CASSARDRGSYEQYF.

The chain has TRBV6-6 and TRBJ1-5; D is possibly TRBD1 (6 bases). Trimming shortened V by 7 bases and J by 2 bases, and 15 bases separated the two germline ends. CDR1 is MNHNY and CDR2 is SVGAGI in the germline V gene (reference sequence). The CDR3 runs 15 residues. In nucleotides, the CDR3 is TGTGCCAGCATGGCGCAACAGGGCCGCAATCAGCCCCAGCATTTT. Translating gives CASMAQQGRNQPQHF.

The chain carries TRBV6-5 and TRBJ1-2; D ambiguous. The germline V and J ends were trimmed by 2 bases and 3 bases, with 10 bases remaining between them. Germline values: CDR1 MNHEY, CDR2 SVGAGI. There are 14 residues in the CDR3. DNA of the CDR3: TGTGCCAGCAGTTACGCGGGAAGGGACTATGGCTACACCTTC. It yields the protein CASSYAGRDYGYTF.

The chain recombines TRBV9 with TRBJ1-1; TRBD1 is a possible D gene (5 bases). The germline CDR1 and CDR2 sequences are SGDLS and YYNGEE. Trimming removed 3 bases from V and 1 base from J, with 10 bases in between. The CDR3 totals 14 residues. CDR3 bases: TGTGCCAGCAGCGCACAGGAGAAGAACACTGAAGCTTTCTTT. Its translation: CASSAQEKNTEAFF.

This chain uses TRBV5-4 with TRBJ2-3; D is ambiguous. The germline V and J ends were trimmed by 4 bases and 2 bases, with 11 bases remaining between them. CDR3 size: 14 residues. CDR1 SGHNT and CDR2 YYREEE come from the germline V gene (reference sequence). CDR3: CASSQVPDTDTQYF. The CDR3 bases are TGTGCCAGCAGCCAAGTTCCAGACACAGATACGCAGTATTTT.

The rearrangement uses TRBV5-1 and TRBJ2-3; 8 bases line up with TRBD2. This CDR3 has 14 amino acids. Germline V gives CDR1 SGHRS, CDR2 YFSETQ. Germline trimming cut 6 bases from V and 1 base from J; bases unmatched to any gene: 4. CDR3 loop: CASISGMGTDTQYF. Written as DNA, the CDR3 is TGCGCCAGCATTAGCGGGATGGGCACAGATACGCAGTATTTT. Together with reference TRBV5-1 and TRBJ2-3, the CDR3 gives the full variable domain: KAGVTQTPRYLIKTRGQQVTLSCSPISGHRSVSWYQQTPGQGLQFLFEYFSETQRNKGNFPGRFSGRQFSNSRSEMNVSTLELGDSALYLCASISGMGTDTQYFGPGTRLTVL.

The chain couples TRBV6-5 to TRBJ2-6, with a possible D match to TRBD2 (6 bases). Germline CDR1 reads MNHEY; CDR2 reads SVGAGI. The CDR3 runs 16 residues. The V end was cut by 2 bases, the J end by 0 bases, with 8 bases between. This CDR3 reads CASSYAGPSGANVLTF. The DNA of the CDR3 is TGTGCCAGCAGTTACGCGGGGCCCTCTGGGGCCAACGTCCTGACTTTC.

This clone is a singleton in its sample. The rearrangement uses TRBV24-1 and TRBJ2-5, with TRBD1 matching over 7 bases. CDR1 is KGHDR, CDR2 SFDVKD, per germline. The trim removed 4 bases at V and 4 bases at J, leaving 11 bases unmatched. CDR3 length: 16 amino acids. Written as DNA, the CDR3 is TGTGCCACCAGTGACTCAAACAGGGGAGTACGAGAGACCCAGTACTTC. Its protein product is CATSDSNRGVRETQYF.

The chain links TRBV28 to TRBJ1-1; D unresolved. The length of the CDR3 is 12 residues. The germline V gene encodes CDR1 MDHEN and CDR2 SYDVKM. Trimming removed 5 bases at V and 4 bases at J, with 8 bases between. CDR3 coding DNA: TGTGCCAGCAGTCCCACGGGCACTGAAGCTTTCTTT. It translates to CASSPTGTEAFF.

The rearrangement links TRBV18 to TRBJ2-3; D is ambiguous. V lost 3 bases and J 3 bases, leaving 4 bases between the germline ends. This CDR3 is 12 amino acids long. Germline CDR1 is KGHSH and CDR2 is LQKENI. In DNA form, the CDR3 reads TGTGCCAGCTCACCGACTACAGATACGCAGTATTTT. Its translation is CASSPTTDTQYF.

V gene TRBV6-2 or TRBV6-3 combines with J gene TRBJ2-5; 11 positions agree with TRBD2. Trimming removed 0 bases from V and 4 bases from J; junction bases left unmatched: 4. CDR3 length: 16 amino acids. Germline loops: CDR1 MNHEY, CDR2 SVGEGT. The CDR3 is CASSYSTSGIGETQYF. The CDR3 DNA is TGTGCCAGCAGTTACTCGACTAGCGGGATCGGAGAGACCCAGTACTTC.

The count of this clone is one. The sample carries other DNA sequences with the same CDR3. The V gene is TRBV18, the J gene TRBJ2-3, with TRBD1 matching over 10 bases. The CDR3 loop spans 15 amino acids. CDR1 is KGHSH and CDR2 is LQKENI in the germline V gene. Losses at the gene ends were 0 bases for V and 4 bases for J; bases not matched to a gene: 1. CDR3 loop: CASSPPGQGSDTQYF. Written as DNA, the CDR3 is TGTGCCAGCTCACCACCGGGACAGGGGTCAGATACGCAGTATTTT.

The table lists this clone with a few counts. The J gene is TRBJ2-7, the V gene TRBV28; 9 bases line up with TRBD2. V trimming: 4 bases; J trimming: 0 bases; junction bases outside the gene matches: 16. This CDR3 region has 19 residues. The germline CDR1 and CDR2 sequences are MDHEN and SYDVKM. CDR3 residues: CASSSPRTSERQDSYEQYF. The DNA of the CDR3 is TGTGCCAGCAGTTCACCAAGGACTAGCGAGAGGCAGGACTCCTACGAGCAGTACTTC.

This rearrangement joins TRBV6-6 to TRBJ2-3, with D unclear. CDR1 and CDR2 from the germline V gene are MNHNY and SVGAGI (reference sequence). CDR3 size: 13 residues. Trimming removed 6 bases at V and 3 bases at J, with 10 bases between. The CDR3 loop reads CASSLTRTDTQYF. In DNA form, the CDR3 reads TGTGCCAGCAGCCTCACCCGGACAGATACGCAGTATTTT.